The rows below give T cell receptor beta chains drawn from one sample of a study of cytomegalovirus exposure and HLA in healthy donors. The repertoire was sequenced with immunoSEQ multiplex PCR; TCRdb's copy has only in-frame clones and lacks some. The data hold more than 150,000 clones, with roughly three quarters observed a single time. Source material: PBMCs. Every receptor here comes from a woman aged 45-65 years in good health and CMV-seropositive. CDR3s include the opening cysteine and the closing phenylalanine or tryptophan. Fields, in order: V gene, CDR3 protein.

v_call: TRBV7-2; cdr3_aa: CASSLDGERNQPQHF
v_call: TRBV2; cdr3_aa: CARGGSSGANVLTF
v_call: TRBV5-6; cdr3_aa: CATFSGVGEQYF
v_call: TRBV11-2; cdr3_aa: CASSTSGPGGEDEQYF
v_call: TRBV5-1; cdr3_aa: CASSSTGGGYEQYF
v_call: TRBV29-1; cdr3_aa: CSVWGGTNTEAFF
v_call: TRBV5-1; cdr3_aa: CASSLAKDSTEAFF
v_call: TRBV2; cdr3_aa: CASSEERGLHTGELFF
v_call: TRBV25-1; cdr3_aa: CASSEAGPRNIQYF
v_call: TRBV5-1; cdr3_aa: CASSFPGDTGELFF
v_call: TRBV30; cdr3_aa: CAWSVGQVGYTF
v_call: TRBV15; cdr3_aa: CATSRDRTYYGYTF
v_call: TRBV10-3; cdr3_aa: CAIGLGGTKNIQYF
v_call: TRBV7-3; cdr3_aa: CASSSHRRPYNEQFF
v_call: TRBV15; cdr3_aa: CATSRVLGRETQYF
v_call: TRBV21-1; cdr3_aa: CASSSPVAGGGEDTQYF
v_call: TRBV5-1; cdr3_aa: CASNPQQGPGELFF
v_call: TRBV27; cdr3_aa: CASSRRGYMNTEAFF
v_call: TRBV29-1; cdr3_aa: CSADRRQGGETQYF
v_call: TRBV20-1; cdr3_aa: CSADTTGEAFF
v_call: TRBV27; cdr3_aa: CASSLGRRNYGYTF
v_call: TRBV9; cdr3_aa: CASSVDGQLSWPQHF